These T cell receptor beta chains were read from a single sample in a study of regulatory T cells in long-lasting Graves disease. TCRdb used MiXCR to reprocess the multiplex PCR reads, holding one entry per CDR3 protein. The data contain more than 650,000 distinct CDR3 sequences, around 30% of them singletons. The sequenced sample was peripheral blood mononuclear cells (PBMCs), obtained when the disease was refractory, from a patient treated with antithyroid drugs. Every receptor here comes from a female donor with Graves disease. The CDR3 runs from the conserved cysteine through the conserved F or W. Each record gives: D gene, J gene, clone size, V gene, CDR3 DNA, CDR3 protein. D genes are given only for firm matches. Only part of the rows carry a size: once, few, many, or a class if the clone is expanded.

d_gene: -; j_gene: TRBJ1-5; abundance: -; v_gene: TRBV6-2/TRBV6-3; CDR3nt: TGTGCCAGCAGTTACGATAACAATAATCAGCCCCAGCATTTT; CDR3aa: CASSYDNNNQPQHF
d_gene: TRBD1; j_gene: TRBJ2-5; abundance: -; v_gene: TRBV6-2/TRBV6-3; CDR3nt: TGTGCCAGCACTTCTAACATCCTGACAGGGACGGAGACCCAGTACTTC; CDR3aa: CASTSNILTGTETQYF
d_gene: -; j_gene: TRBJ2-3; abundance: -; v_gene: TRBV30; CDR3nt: TGTGCCTGGACTACCCTGGGGACAGATACGCAGTATTTT; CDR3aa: CAWTTLGTDTQYF
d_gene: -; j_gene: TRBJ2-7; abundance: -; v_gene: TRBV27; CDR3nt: TGTGCCAGCAGTTCTCTGGGGGTCGGGACCTACGAGCAGTACTTC; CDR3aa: CASSSLGVGTYEQYF
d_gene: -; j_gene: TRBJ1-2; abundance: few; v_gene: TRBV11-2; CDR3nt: TGTGCCAGCAGCCCCTCGGCGTGGGGAAATAATGGCTACACCTTC; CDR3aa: CASSPSAWGNNGYTF
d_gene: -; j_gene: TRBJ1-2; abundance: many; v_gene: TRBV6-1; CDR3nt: TGTGCCAGCAGTGACCCTGTGACGGGAGCTGGCTACACCTTC; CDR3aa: CASSDPVTGAGYTF
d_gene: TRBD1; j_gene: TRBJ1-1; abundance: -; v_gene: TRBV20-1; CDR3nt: TGCAGTGCTCTTAGGGGGCCCGGACTTGAAGCTTTCTTT; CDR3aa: CSALRGPGLEAFF
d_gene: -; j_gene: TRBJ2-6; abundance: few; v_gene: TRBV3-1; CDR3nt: TGTGCCAGCAGCCAAGAGGGGGCCAACGTCCTGACTTTC; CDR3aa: CASSQEGANVLTF
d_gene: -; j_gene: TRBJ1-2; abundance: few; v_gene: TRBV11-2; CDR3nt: TGTGCCAGCAGCTTAGTGGGGACGGCCGGGGGCTACACCTTC; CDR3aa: CASSLVGTAGGYTF
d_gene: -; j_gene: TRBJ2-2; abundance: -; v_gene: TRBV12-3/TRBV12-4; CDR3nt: TGTGCCAGCACCTTGACACCCACCGGGGAGCTGTTTTTT; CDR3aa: CASTLTPTGELFF
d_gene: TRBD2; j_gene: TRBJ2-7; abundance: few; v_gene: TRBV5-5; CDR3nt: TGTGCCAGCAGCTTCCTTGGACTAGCGGGAGGACGGGCCTACGAGCAGTACTTC; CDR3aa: CASSFLGLAGGRAYEQYF
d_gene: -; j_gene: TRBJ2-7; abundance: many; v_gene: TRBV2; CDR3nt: TGTGCCAGCAGTGATTGGTACGAGCAGTACTTC; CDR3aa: CASSDWYEQYF
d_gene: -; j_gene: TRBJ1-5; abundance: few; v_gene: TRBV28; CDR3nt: TGTGCCAGCAGTTTAACTGGGGGCCGGGGCAATCAGCCCCAGCATTTT; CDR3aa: CASSLTGGRGNQPQHF
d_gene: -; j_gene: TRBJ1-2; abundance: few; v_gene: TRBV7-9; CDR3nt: TGTGCCAGCAGCCCACATGGGGGGTATGGCTACACCTTC; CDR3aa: CASSPHGGYGYTF
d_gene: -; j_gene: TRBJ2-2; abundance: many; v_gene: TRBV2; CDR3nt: TGTGCCAGCGGATCCATTGCCCCCGGGGAGCTGTTTTTT; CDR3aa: CASGSIAPGELFF
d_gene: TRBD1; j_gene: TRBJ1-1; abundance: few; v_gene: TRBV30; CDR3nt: TGTGCCTGGAGTAATAGACAGGGTGAAGCTTTCTTT; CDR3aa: CAWSNRQGEAFF
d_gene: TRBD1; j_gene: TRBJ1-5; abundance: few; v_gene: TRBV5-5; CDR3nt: TGTGCCAGCAGCGTGGACAGGGTTAGTGAGCCCCAGCATTTT; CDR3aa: CASSVDRVSEPQHF
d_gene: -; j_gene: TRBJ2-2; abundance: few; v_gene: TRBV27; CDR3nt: TGTGCCAGCAGGGTGGCGAAAGCGGTCACCGGGGAGCTGTTTTTT; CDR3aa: CASRVAKAVTGELFF
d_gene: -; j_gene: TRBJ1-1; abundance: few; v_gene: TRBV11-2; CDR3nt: TGTGCCAGCACCGGGGCTTCCGGCACTGAAGCTTTCTTT; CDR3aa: CASTGASGTEAFF
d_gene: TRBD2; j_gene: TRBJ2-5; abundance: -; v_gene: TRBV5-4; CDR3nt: TGTGCCAGCAGCTTGGAAGGGAGGGGAGAGACCCAGTACTTC; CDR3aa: CASSLEGRGETQYF
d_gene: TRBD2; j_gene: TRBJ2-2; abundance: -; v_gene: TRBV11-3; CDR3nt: TGTGCCAGCAGCTCCGATGGACTAGCGGGTCAGAACACCGGGGAGCTGTTTTTT; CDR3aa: CASSSDGLAGQNTGELFF
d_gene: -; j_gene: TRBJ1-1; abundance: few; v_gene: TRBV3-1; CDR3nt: TGTGCCAGCAGCCAGCAGGGTATGGGCACTGAAGCTTTCTTT; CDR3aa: CASSQQGMGTEAFF
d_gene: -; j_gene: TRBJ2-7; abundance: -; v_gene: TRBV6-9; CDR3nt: TGTGCCAGCAGTTACGACAACCCCTACGAGCAGTACTTC; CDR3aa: CASSYDNPYEQYF
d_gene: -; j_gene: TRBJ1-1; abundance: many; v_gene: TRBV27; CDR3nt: TGTGCCAGCAGGGAGACAGGTACTGAAGCTTTCTTT; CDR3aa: CASRETGTEAFF
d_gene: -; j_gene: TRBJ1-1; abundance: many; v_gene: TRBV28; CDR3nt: TGTGCCAGCAGTTTAGCGGTCGGTGAAGCTTTCTTT; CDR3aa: CASSLAVGEAFF
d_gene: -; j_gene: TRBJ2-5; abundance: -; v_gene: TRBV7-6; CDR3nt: TGTGCCAGCAGCTTAGGCAGGGTCCAAGAGACCCAGTACTTC; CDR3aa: CASSLGRVQETQYF
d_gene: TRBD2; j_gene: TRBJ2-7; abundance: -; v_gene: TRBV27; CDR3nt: TGTGCCAGCAGTCCAAACTCGGGACTAGCGGCATACGAGCAGTACTTC; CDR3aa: CASSPNSGLAAYEQYF
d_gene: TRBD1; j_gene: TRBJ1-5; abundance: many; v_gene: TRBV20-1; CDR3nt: TGCAGTGCGGCCACAGGGGACAATCAGCCCCAGCATTTT; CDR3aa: CSAATGDNQPQHF
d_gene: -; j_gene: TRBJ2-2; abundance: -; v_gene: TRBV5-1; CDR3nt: TGCGCCAGCAGCTGGGAAGGGCCGAACACCGGGGAGCTGTTTTTT; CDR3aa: CASSWEGPNTGELFF
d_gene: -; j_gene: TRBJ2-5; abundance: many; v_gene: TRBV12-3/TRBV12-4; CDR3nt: TGTGCCAGCAGTTATGGGGGAGAGACCCAGTACTTC; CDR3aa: CASSYGGETQYF
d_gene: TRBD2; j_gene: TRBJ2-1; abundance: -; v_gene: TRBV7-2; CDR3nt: TGTGCCAGCAGCTTAGGTGTCGGAGGGACTAGCGGGGGTAGCTCCTACAATGAGCAGTTCTTC; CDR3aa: CASSLGVGGTSGGSSYNEQFF
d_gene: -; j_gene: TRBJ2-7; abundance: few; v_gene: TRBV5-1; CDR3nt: TGCGCCAGCAACCCGTCAGGGGAGATTTCCGAGCAGTACTTC; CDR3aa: CASNPSGEISEQYF
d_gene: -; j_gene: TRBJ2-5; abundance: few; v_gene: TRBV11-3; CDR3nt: TGTGCCAGCAGCTTGGGTGCGACTAGGAGAGAGACCCAGTACTTC; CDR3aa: CASSLGATRRETQYF
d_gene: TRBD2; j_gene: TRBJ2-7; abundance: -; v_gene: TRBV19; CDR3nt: TGTGCCAGTAGTATTACTAGCGGGAGAGCCGAGCAGTACTTC; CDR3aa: CASSITSGRAEQYF
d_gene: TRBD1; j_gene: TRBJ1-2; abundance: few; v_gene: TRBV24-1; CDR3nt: TGTGCCACCAGTGAACAGGGGTTTGGCTACACCTTC; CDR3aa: CATSEQGFGYTF
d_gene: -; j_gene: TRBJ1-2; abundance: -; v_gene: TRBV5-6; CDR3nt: TGTGCCAGCAGCCCCAAATCCAGCTATGGCTACACCTTC; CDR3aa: CASSPKSSYGYTF
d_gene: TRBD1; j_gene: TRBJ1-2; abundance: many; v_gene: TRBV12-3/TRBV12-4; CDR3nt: TGTGCCAGCAGTGGAACAGGGGGCAATGGCTACACCTTC; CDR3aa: CASSGTGGNGYTF
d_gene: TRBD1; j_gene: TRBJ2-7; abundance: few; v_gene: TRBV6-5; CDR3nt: TGTGCCAGCAGTTATTTCACAGGGGCTTACGAGCAGTACTTC; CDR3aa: CASSYFTGAYEQYF
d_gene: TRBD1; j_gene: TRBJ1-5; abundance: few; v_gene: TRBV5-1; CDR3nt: TGCGCCAGCAGCTTGGGGGACAGGGGGCTCGGCAATCAGCCCCAGCATTTT; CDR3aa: CASSLGDRGLGNQPQHF
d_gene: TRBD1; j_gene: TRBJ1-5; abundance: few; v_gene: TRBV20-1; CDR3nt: TGCAGTGCTAAGAGGACAGGGACTAGCAATCAGCCCCAGCATTTT; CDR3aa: CSAKRTGTSNQPQHF
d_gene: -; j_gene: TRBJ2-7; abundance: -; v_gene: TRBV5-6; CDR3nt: TGTGCCAGCAGCCCGGATCTGCCGACCTACGAGCAGTACTTC; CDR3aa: CASSPDLPTYEQYF
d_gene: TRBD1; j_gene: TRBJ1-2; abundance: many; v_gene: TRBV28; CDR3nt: TGTGCCAGCAGTTTCCAGGACAGGGTGGTGATCTATGGCTACACCTTC; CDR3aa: CASSFQDRVVIYGYTF
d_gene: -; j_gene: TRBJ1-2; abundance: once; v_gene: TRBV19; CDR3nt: TGTGCCAGTAGTATTCTCCAGGATCCCAATGGCTACACCTTC; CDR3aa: CASSILQDPNGYTF
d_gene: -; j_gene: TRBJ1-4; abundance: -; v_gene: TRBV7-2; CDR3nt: TGTGCCAGCAGCTTACGCGGGCTTGGCACTCGGGACGAAAAACTGTTTTTT; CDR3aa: CASSLRGLGTRDEKLFF
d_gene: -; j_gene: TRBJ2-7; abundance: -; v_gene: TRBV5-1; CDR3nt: TGCGCCAGCAGCTTGGCCGAACAGGCCTACGAGCAGTACTTC; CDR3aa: CASSLAEQAYEQYF
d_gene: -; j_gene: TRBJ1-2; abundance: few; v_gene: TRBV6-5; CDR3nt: TGTGCCAGCAGTTACAGTCCCCAGGGCGGCTACACCTTC; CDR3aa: CASSYSPQGGYTF
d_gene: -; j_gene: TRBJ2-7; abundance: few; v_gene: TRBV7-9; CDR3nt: TGTGCCAGCAGCGCCCGAAGCTCCTACGAGCAGTACTTC; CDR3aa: CASSARSSYEQYF
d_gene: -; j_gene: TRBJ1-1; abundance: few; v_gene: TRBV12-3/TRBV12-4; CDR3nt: TGTGCCAGCAGTTTATCCGAGGGGTTCGGTGCTTTCTTT; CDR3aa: CASSLSEGFGAFF
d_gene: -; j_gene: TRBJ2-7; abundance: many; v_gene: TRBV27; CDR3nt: TGTGCCAGCAGTTTAAAGCAAACAGCCTACGAGCAGTACTTC; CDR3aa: CASSLKQTAYEQYF
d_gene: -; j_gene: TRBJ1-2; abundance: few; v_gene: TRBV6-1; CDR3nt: TGTGCCAGCAGTGACAGGTCCAGGGTCTACGGTGGCTACACCTTC; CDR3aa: CASSDRSRVYGGYTF
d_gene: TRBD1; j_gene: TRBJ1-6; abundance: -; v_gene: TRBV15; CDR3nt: TGTGCCACCAGCAGGGTGGAGGGGGCAGTGTATAATTCACCCCTCCACTTT; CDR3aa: CATSRVEGAVYNSPLHF
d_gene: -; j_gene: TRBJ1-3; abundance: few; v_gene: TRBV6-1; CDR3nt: TGTGCCAGCAGTGAACAGGGACCCAGCTCTGGAAACACCATATATTTT; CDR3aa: CASSEQGPSSGNTIYF
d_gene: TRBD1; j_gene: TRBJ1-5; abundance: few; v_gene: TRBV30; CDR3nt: TGTGCCTGGAGCGCACAGGGGACTCAGCCCCAGCATTTT; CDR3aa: CAWSAQGTQPQHF
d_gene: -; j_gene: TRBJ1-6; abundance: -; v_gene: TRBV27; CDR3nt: TGTGCCAGCAGTTTAAGAAGGGGGTCTTCACCCCTCCACTTT; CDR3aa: CASSLRRGSSPLHF